A single sample is the source of the 26 T cell receptor beta chains below, sequenced in a study of identical twins. TCRdb re-called the 5' RACE reads through MiXCR, storing one row per CDR3 protein. Among fewer than 550,000 distinct CDR3 sequences listed, over 11% were seen once. This sample was also put to use in a study of yellow fever vaccine responses in identical twins.

Sequencing input: CD4+ T cells sorted from blood. The source is a woman aged 18-30 years in good health.

The gene calls are TRBV12-3 or TRBV12-4 and TRBJ1-6; D might be TRBD1 (5 bases). The CDR3 has 15 residues. V gave up 2 bases and J gave up 7 bases, with 12 bases separating them. The chain's CDR3 is CASSLLRGTNSPLHF. DNA for the CDR3: TGTGCCAGCAGTTTATTGAGGGGCACGAATTCACCCCTCCACTTT.

This clonotype was observed many times. The chain is built from TRBV3-1 and TRBJ1-1; D unresolved. Germline V gives CDR1 LGHDT, CDR2 YNNKEL (reference sequence). The CDR3 has 14 residues. Trimming removed 1 base at V and 6 bases at J, with 12 bases between. The chain's CDR3 is CASSQVKGGAEAFF. The DNA for the CDR3 is TGTGCCAGCAGCCAAGTTAAGGGAGGTGCTGAAGCTTTCTTT.

This clonotype was detected a few times. This chain uses TRBV11-2 with TRBJ2-7, with 8 bases identical to TRBD1. CDR1 SGHAT and CDR2 FQNNGV come from the germline V gene. The trim removed 2 bases at V and 2 bases at J, leaving 5 bases unmatched. This CDR3 spans 15 amino acids. CDR3 nucleotide sequence: TGTGCCAGCAGCTTACAGGGGGCGCGGCCCTACGAGCAGTACTTC. The encoded protein is CASSLQGARPYEQYF.

In its sample, this clonotype was seen a few times. The chain uses TRBV3-1 and TRBJ2-2; 8 bases align to TRBD2. V lost 3 bases and J lost 6; bases outside the gene matches: 9. The germline CDR1 and CDR2 sequences are LGHDT and YNNKEL (reference sequence). The CDR3 has 16 residues. CDR3 region: CASSQVQGLVSGELFF. The CDR3 nucleotides are TGTGCCAGCAGCCAGGTCCAGGGACTAGTGTCCGGGGAGCTGTTTTTT. The full variable domain, its missing parts supplied by reference TRBV3-1 and TRBJ2-2, is DTAVSQTPKYLVTQMGNDKSIKCEQNLGHDTMYWYKQDSKKFLKIMFSYNNKELIINETVPNRFSPKSPDKAHLNLHINSLELGDSAVYFCASSQVQGLVSGELFFGEGSRLTVL.

This clonotype was counted at least ten times. The rearrangement uses TRBV28 and TRBJ2-7; 7 nucleotides match TRBD2. CDR1 MDHEN and CDR2 SYDVKM come from the germline V gene. The junction had 17 bases not matched to a gene; V was cut back by 6 bases and J by 0 bases. CDR3 length: 18 amino acids. CDR3 amino acids: CASRGIPTSRISSYEQYF. CDR3 DNA sequence: TGTGCCAGCAGGGGGATACCGACTAGCAGAATCTCCTCCTACGAGCAGTACTTC. The full variable domain, its missing parts supplied by reference TRBV28 and TRBJ2-7, is DVKVTQSSRYLVKRTGEKVFLECVQDMDHENMFWYRQDPGLGLRLIYFSYDVKMKEKGDIPEGYSVSREKKERFSLILESASTNQTSMYLCASRGIPTSRISSYEQYFGPGTRLTVT.

This clonotype was picked up a small number of times. The V and J genes are TRBV7-2 and TRBJ2-2; no definite D call. Trimming removed 1 base from V and 8 bases from J, with 8 bases in between. The CDR3 loop spans 13 amino acids. CDR1 SGHTA and CDR2 FQGNSA come from the germline V gene. CDR3 protein: CASSLGFAGELFF. For the CDR3, the DNA is TGTGCCAGCAGCTTAGGGTTTGCTGGGGAGCTGTTTTTT. The full variable domain, in which reference TRBV7-2 and TRBJ2-2 provide the parts outside the CDR3, is GAGVSQSPSNKVTEKGKDVELRCDPISGHTALYWYRQSLGQGLEFLIYFQGNSAPDKSGLPSDRFSAERTGGSVSTLTIQRTQQEDSAVYLCASSLGFAGELFFGEGSRLTVL.

Only a few counts were recorded for this clonotype. CDR3 DNA sequence: TGTGCCAGCAGTTACGGGCAGGGGACCTACAATGAGCAGTTCTTC. Residues: CASSYGQGTYNEQFF. The gene calls are TRBV6-5 and TRBJ2-1, with a tentative D call TRBD1 (6 bases). The length of the CDR3 is 15 residues. CDR1 and CDR2 from the germline V gene are MNHEY and SVGAGI. Trimming shortened V by 2 bases and J by 2 bases, and 10 bases separated the two germline ends.

V usage is TRBV3-1 and J usage is TRBJ2-7, with 10 bases fitting TRBD1. The CDR3 is 16 amino acids. Germline V lookup: CDR1 LGHDT, CDR2 YNNKEL (reference sequence). Trimming at V came to 1 base and at J to 0 bases, leaving 3 bases not matched to a gene. CDR3: CASSQGQGAPSYEQYF. The CDR3 DNA reads as TGTGCCAGCAGCCAAGGACAGGGGGCGCCCTCCTACGAGCAGTACTTC.

This clonotype came up a few times. The genes are TRBV27 and TRBJ2-2; unclear D gene. V lost 3 bases and J lost 1, with 6 bases in between. CDR3 length: 14 amino acids. Per germline, CDR1 MNHEY and CDR2 SMNVEV (reference sequence). Here the CDR3 DNA reads TGTGCCAGCAGTTTTACACAGAACACCGGGGAGCTGTTTTTT. Translating it yields CASSFTQNTGELFF.

This clonotype has just a few counts. This chain links TRBV7-9 with TRBJ2-7; 9 bases line up with TRBD1. J lost 4 bases, V lost 7 bases, and 8 bases had no gene match. CDR1 is SEHNR and CDR2 is FQNEAQ in the germline V gene (reference sequence). This CDR3 has 14 amino acids. CDR3 nucleotides: TGTGCCAGCAACCAGGGACAGGGCAAGTACGAGCAGTACTTC. It yields the protein CASNQGQGKYEQYF.

This sequence joins TRBV2 and TRBJ2-7; D gene ambiguous. Germline V gene lookup returns CDR1 SNHLY and CDR2 FYNNEI. The V gene lost 2 bases and the J gene lost 9 bases, with 8 bases spanning the gap. CDR3 length equals 11 residues. The CDR3 DNA reads TGTGCCAGCAGTGAATCCCCCGGGCAGTACTTC. This sequence encodes CASSESPGQYF. The full variable domain, with the rest looked up from reference TRBV2 and TRBJ2-7, is EPEVTQTPSHQVTQMGQEVILRCVPISNHLYFYWYRQILGQKVEFLVSFYNNEISEKSEIFDDQFSVERPDGSNFTLKIRSTKLEDSAMYFCASSESPGQYFGPGTRLTVT.

This clonotype was seen only a few times. This chain connects TRBV10-3 to TRBJ1-1; D gene ambiguous. The V and J ends lost 8 bases and 3 bases respectively, with 13 bases between them. The germline V gene has CDR1 ENHRY and CDR2 SYGVKD. The CDR3 length is 13 residues. The CDR3 region is CAISLDGYTEAFF. For the CDR3, the DNA is TGTGCCATCTCATTAGACGGGTACACTGAAGCTTTCTTT.

This clonotype was found many times. The chain employs TRBV12-3 or TRBV12-4 and TRBJ2-3, with D possibly matching TRBD2 (5 bases). Trimming pared 3 bases from V and 4 bases from J, leaving 14 bases between. The CDR3 has 15 amino acids. CDR3 residues: CASSFRELVADTQYF. The CDR3 region has the DNA TGTGCCAGCAGTTTTAGGGAGTTGGTGGCAGATACGCAGTATTTT.

This chain uses TRBV4-3 with TRBJ2-5; 15 bases match TRBD2. V shed 0 bases, J shed 5 bases, and the junction held 22 bases outside the gene matches. The CDR3 length is 23 residues. The germline gives CDR1 LGHNA, CDR2 YSLEER. The CDR3 reads CASSQDPVRGPGTSGRPRETQYF. CDR3 coding DNA: TGCGCCAGCAGCCAAGACCCTGTGCGAGGACCTGGGACTAGCGGGAGGCCGCGGGAGACCCAGTACTTC.

This clonotype was seen at least ten times. DNA of the CDR3: TGTGCCAGCAGCCACGCAGATACGCAGTATTTT. Its protein is CASSHADTQYF. The V and J genes are TRBV4-2 and TRBJ2-3; D gene ambiguous. Per the germline V gene, CDR1 is LGHNA and CDR2 is YNFKEQ. The CDR3 length is 11 residues. V lost 3 bases, J lost 4 bases, and 2 bases lay in between.

This clonotype has more than one count but fewer than ten. The rearrangement joins TRBV28 to TRBJ2-2, with D unclear. CDR3 length: 16 amino acids. Trimming removed 4 bases from V and 1 base from J, with 13 bases in between. In germline, CDR1 is MDHEN, CDR2 SYDVKM. For the CDR3, the DNA is TGTGCCAGCAGTTCACCTCACTTGAAGAACACCGGGGAGCTGTTTTTT. This sequence encodes CASSSPHLKNTGELFF.

The gene calls are TRBV3-1 and TRBJ2-6; D not certain. Trimming pared 4 bases from V and 4 bases from J, leaving 11 bases between. This CDR3 spans 15 amino acids. Germline V gene sequence: CDR1 LGHDT, CDR2 YNNKEL (reference sequence). This CDR3 is CASSPLAVGANVLTF. For the CDR3, the DNA is TGTGCCAGCAGCCCCCTGGCGGTCGGGGCCAACGTCCTGACTTTC.

This clonotype was picked up a small number of times. The chain carries TRBV7-2 and TRBJ2-3, with 8 nucleotides matching TRBD2. This CDR3 region has 17 residues. Trimming took 4 bases from V and 2 from J; bases not matched to a gene: 11. Germline V gene data show CDR1 as SGHTA and CDR2 as FQGNSA. DNA for the CDR3: TGTGCCAGCAGCTCCGGGGGTCGGGAGGGACTCACAGATACGCAGTATTTT. It is translated as CASSSGGREGLTDTQYF.

This clonotype has only one observation. This may be a read error: a much more frequent sequence differs by one nucleotide. This sequence joins TRBV20-1 and TRBJ2-3; TRBD1 matches at 10 bases. The CDR3 runs 17 residues. CDR1 DFQATT and CDR2 SNEGSKA come from the germline V gene (reference sequence). The CDR3 loop is CCAPFWTGGTLTDTQYF. CDR3 in DNA: TGCTGTGCCCCCTTTTGGACAGGGGGGACCCTAACAGATACGCAGTATTTT.

The chain is built from TRBV10-3 and TRBJ1-2; D is ambiguous. CDR3 length: 12 amino acids. V lost 6 bases and J 2 bases, leaving 7 bases between the germline ends. Germline V gene lookup returns CDR1 ENHRY and CDR2 SYGVKD. For the CDR3, the DNA is TGTGCCATCAGCGGAGACAACTATGGCTACACCTTC. Protein: CAISGDNYGYTF.

This clonotype has more than one count but fewer than ten. The chain links TRBV2 to TRBJ2-3, with TRBD2 matching 10 bases. This CDR3 is built from 19 residues. Germline trimming cut 11 bases from V and 2 bases from J; bases unmatched to any gene: 22. Per germline, CDR1 SNHLY and CDR2 FYNNEI. CDR3 loop: CAFCDNVGTSVWFTDTQYF. The CDR3 DNA sequence: TGTGCCTTCTGCGATAATGTAGGGACTAGCGTCTGGTTCACAGATACGCAGTATTTT.

This rearrangement joins TRBV28 to TRBJ2-1; D remains ambiguous. The CDR3 runs to 15 residues. Deletions cut 6 bases from V and 7 bases from J, with 19 bases between. Germline lookup yields CDR1 MDHEN and CDR2 SYDVKM. In DNA form, the CDR3 reads TGTGCCAGCAGGTCTTCGGAACCCGGAAGGAATGAGCAGTTCTTC. Encoded protein: CASRSSEPGRNEQFF. The whole variable domain, remainder taken from reference TRBV28 and TRBJ2-1, is DVKVTQSSRYLVKRTGEKVFLECVQDMDHENMFWYRQDPGLGLRLIYFSYDVKMKEKGDIPEGYSVSREKKERFSLILESASTNQTSMYLCASRSSEPGRNEQFFGPGTRLTVL.

This chain connects TRBV15 to TRBJ1-1; D is perhaps TRBD1 (6 bases). Germline CDR1 and CDR2: LNHNV and YYDKDF (reference sequence). Trimming shortened V by 1 base and J by 0 bases, and 9 bases separated the two germline ends. CDR3 size: 15 residues. Here the CDR3 DNA reads TGTGCCACCAGCAGAGCAAACAGGGTGAACACTGAAGCTTTCTTT. Its protein product is CATSRANRVNTEAFF.

This chain uses TRBV6-2 or TRBV6-3 with TRBJ2-2, with 9 bases matching TRBD1. The CDR3 extends over 14 amino acids. Trimming cost V 6 bases and J 4 bases; bases outside gene matches: 3. In germline, CDR1 is MNHEY, CDR2 SVGEGT. The CDR3 sequence is CASRLGQGTGELFF. The DNA of the CDR3 is TGTGCCAGCAGACTGGGACAGGGCACCGGGGAGCTGTTTTTT.

This clonotype was seen a few times. The rearrangement uses TRBV6-2 or TRBV6-3 and TRBJ2-1; D unclear. V lost 2 bases and J lost 2, with 13 bases in between. Per the germline V gene, CDR1 is MNHEY and CDR2 is SVGEGT. The CDR3 is 16 amino acids. The CDR3 sequence is CASSYGYGTPYNEQFF. The DNA of the CDR3 is TGTGCCAGCAGTTACGGATACGGTACACCCTACAATGAGCAGTTCTTC.

Many counts were recorded for this clonotype. V is TRBV2 and J is TRBJ2-5; 10 positions agree with TRBD2. Germline V CDR1 and CDR2: SNHLY, FYNNEI. V trimming: 8 bases; J trimming: 1 base; junction bases outside the gene matches: 1. The CDR3 has 13 amino acids. CDR3 residues: CASSSGGQETQYF. The CDR3 nucleotides are TGTGCCAGCTCTAGCGGGGGCCAAGAGACCCAGTACTTC.